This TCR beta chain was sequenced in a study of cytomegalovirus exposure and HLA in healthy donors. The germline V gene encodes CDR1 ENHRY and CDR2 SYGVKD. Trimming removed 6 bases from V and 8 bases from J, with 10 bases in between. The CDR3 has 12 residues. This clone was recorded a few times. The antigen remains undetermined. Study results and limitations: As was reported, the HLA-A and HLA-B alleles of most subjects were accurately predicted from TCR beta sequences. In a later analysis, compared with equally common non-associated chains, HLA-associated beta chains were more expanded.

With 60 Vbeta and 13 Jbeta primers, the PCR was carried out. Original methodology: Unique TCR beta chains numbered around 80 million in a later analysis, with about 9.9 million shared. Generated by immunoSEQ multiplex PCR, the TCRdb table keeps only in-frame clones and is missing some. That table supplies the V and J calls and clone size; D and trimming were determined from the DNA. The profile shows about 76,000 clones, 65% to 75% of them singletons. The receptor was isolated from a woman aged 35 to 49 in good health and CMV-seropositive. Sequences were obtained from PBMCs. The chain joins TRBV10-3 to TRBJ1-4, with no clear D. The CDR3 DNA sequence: TGTGCCATCAGCTTAAAACAGGAAAAACTGTTTTTT. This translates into CAISLKQEKLFF.